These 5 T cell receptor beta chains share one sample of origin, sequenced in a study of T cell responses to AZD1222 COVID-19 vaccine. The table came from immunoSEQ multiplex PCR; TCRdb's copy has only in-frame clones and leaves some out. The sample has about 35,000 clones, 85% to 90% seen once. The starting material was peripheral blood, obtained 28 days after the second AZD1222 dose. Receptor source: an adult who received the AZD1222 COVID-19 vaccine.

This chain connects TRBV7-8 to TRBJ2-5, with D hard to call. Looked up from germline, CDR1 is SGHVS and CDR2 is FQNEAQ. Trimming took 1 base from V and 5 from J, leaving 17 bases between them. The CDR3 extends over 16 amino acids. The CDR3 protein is CASSLGSTSPVETQYF. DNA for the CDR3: TGTGCCAGCAGCTTAGGCTCGACTTCCCCGGTGGAGACCCAGTACTTC.

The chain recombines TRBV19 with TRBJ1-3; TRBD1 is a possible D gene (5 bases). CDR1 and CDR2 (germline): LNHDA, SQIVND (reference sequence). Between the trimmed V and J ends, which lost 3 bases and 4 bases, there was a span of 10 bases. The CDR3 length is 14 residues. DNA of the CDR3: TGTGCCAGTAGTATGTACAGGTCCGGAAACACCATATATTTT. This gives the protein CASSMYRSGNTIYF. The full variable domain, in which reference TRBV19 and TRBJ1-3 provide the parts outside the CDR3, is DGGITQSPKYLFRKEGQNVTLSCEQNLNHDAMYWYRQDPGQGLRLIYYSQIVNDFQKGDIAEGYSVSREKKESFPLTVTSAQKNPTAFYLCASSMYRSGNTIYFGEGSWLTVV.

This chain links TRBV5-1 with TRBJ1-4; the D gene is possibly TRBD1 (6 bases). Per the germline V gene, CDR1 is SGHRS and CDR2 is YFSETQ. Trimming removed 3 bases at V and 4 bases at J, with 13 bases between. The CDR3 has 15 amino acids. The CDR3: CASSSGTPFNEKLFF. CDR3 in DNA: TGCGCCAGCAGCTCCGGGACACCTTTTAATGAAAAACTGTTTTTT.

As DNA, the CDR3 is TGTGCCAGCAGTCTAGGTCAGGGGAGGGAAGCTTTCTTT. Amino acid sequence: CASSLGQGREAFF. This chain connects TRBV28 to TRBJ1-1, with a weak D call TRBD1 (6 bases). CDR1 and CDR2 from the germline V gene are MDHEN and SYDVKM. The length of the CDR3 is 13 residues. V was pared by 5 bases and J by 8 bases, with 15 bases between.

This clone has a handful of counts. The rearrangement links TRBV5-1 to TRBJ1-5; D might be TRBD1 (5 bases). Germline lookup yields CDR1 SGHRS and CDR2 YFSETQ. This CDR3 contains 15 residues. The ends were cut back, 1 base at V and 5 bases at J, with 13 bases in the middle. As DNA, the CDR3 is TGCGCCAGCAGCTTGAGCGCGGGGACCGATCAGCCCCAGCATTTT. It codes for CASSLSAGTDQPQHF.